Below, one TCR beta chain is given with its context. This entry belongs to a study of blood T cell repertoires in COVID-19. CDR1 and CDR2 (germline): LNHDA, SQIVND (reference sequence). The J segment lost 10 bases and the V segment lost 7 bases, leaving 7 bases of the junction unmatched. This CDR3 has 12 residues. Sequencing was performed with immunoSEQ multiplex PCR; in TCRdb, only in-frame clones are kept and a portion is missing. The table shows over 100,000 clones, with around 80% occurring only once. The chain is built from TRBV19 and TRBJ2-1; 7 bases are a match to TRBD1. The TCR comes from a woman aged 80 or over with acute or convalescent COVID-19. Material: peripheral blood. The CDR3 loop reads CASNSADREQFF. The CDR3 nucleotides read TGTGCCAGTAATTCGGCGGACAGGGAGCAGTTCTTC.